This TCR beta chain appears in the sequencing data of a study of graft-versus-host responses after intestinal transplantation. The germline V gene has CDR1 SGHTA and CDR2 FQGNSA. The CDR3 contains 15 residues. V was pared by 5 bases and J by 3 bases, with 8 bases of the junction left unmatched. This clone was recorded once. Its antigen remains unidentified. Clones were sequenced by immunoSEQ multiplex PCR, and TCRdb holds only the in-frame ones, with some missing. The sample carries fewer than 95,000 clones, about 95% recorded once. This material consisted of unstimulated CD4+ T cells sorted from spleen or lymph node cells, taken before transplant. The receptor comes from a human donor who was the organ donor for an intestinal transplant. The chain employs TRBV7-2 and TRBJ2-3, with 7 nucleotides matching TRBD1. CDR3 DNA: TGTGCCAGCAGCCTCCAGGGGGTCGGGACAGATACGCAGTATTTT. Its translation: CASSLQGVGTDTQYF.